This T cell receptor beta chain was sequenced during a study of identifying expanded T cells in peripheral blood. General study results and limits: Over around two and four weeks, about 16 and 19 clones changed, versus more than 1 between replicates.

Healthy donors had no documented immune events, such as infections, while sampled. This table comes from immunoSEQ multiplex PCR, and its TCRdb copy is limited to in-frame clones, with some not included. The table includes about 86,000 clones, roughly 85% detected once. CDR3 size: 14 residues. The V end was cut by 2 bases, the J end by 2 bases, with 8 bases between. Germline V gene sequence: CDR1 MNHNY, CDR2 SVGAGI (reference sequence). Regarding this clone: What it recognizes is unknown.

The sample comprised blood. The sequence was obtained from a person between 18 and 75 years old in good health. The chain couples TRBV6-6 to TRBJ2-3; D uncertain. CDR3 coding DNA: TGTGCCAGCAGTTACCTACAGTCCACAGATACGCAGTATTTT. This codes for CASSYLQSTDTQYF.